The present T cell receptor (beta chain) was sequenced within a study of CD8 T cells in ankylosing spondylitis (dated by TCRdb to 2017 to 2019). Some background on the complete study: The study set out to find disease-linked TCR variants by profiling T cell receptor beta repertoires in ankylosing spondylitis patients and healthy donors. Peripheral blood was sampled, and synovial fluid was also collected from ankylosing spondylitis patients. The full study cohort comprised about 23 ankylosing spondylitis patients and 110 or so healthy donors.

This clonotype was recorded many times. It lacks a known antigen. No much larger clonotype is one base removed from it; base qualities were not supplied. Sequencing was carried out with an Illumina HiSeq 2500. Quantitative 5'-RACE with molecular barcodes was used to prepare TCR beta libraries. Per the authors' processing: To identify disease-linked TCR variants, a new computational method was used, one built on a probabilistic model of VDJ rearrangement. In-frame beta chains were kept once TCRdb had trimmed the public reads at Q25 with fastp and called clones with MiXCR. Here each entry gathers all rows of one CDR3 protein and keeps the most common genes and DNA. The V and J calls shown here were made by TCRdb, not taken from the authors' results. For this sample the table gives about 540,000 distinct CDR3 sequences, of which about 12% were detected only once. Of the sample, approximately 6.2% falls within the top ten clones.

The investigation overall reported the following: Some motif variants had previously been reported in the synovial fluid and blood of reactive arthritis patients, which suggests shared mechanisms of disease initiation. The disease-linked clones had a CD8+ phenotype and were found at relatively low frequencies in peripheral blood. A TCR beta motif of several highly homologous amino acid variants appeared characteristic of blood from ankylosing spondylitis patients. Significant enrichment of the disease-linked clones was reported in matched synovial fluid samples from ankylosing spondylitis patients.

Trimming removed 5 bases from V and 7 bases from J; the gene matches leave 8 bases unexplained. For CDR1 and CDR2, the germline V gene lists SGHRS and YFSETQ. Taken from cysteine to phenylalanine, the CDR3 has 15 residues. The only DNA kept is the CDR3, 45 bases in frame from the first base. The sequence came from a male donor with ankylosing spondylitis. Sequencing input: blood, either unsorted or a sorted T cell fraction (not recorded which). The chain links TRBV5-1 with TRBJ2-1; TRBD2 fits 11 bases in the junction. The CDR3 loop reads CASRTTSGIGNEQFF. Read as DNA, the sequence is TGCGCCAGCAGAACGACTAGCGGGATCGGAAATGAGCAGTTCTTC.